This T cell receptor beta chain derives from a study of blood T cell repertoires in COVID-19. Study at large: COVID-19 samples, acute and convalescent, were from the United States, Italy and Spain. PBMCs, B-cell-depleted T cells, or T cells were the source of the cDNA or gDNA that made up the material.

As handled by the study authors: Quantification of nucleated cells was approximated via reference gene primer amplification. Clones were sequenced by immunoSEQ multiplex PCR, and TCRdb holds only the in-frame ones, with some missing. From that table come the V and J calls and clone size; the DNA was used to work out D and trimming. The sample records about 52,000 clones, roughly 86% being singletons. CDR1 is LNHNV and CDR2 is YYDKDF in the germline V gene (reference sequence). The length of the CDR3 is 16 residues. V lost 1 base and J lost 6, with 16 bases in between. This clonotype originated in a woman aged 80 or over with acute or convalescent COVID-19. Sample: peripheral blood. The chain links TRBV15 to TRBJ1-5, with a possible D match to TRBD1 (5 bases). CDR3 loop: CATSRVWQGKGQPQHF. CDR3 nucleotide sequence: TGTGCCACCAGCAGAGTGTGGCAGGGCAAAGGTCAGCCCCAGCATTTT.